Below are 14 T cell receptor beta chains sequenced from a single sample in a study of long-term antiretroviral therapy in people with HIV. Version v3.0 of the immunoSEQ assay ran at survey level. Measured with immunoSEQ multiplex PCR; TCRdb has only the in-frame clones, and not every one. Of about 14,000 clones listed, roughly 85% are singletons. The source material was unsorted PBMCs, sampled 1.8 years before starting antiretroviral therapy. The source of these receptors is a middle-aged woman with HIV.

The V gene is TRBV4-2, the J gene TRBJ2-7; tentatively, D is TRBD2 (6 bases). V was trimmed by 4 bases and J by 3 bases, leaving 22 bases between them. The CDR3 is made up of 17 amino acids. Looked up from germline, CDR1 is LGHNA and CDR2 is YNFKEQ. The CDR3 sequence: CASSPAGGQQAIYEQYF. CDR3 DNA: TGTGCCAGCAGCCCGGCAGGAGGGCAACAGGCAATCTACGAGCAGTACTTC.

J is TRBJ2-3 and V is TRBV29-1; D remains ambiguous. V lost 1 base to trimming and J lost 0 bases, with 5 bases between them. The CDR3 consists of 13 residues. CDR1 and CDR2 from the germline V gene are SQVTM and ANQGSEA. For the CDR3, the DNA is TGCAGCGTTGAAGGATCTAGCACAGATACGCAGTATTTT. Amino acids: CSVEGSSTDTQYF.

V is TRBV19 and J is TRBJ2-5, with D uncertain. The V end was cut by 4 bases, the J end by 1 base, with 7 bases between. Germline CDR1 LNHDA, CDR2 SQIVND (reference sequence). The CDR3 loop spans 13 amino acids. CDR3 sequence: CASSTVLQETQYF. The DNA of the CDR3 is TGTGCCAGTAGTACTGTCCTCCAAGAGACCCAGTACTTC.

V gene TRBV7-3 combines with J gene TRBJ2-1, with D tentatively TRBD1 (5 bases). V lost 5 bases and J lost 9, with 17 bases in between. Germline lookup yields CDR1 SGHTA and CDR2 FQGTGA. This CDR3 contains 14 residues. Here the CDR3 DNA reads TGTGCCAGCAGCCCCACGGTGACAGTCGGTGAGCAGTTCTTC. Translation: CASSPTVTVGEQFF.

This clone is medium-sized by share. The V gene is TRBV5-1, the J gene TRBJ1-6; TRBD1 matches at 8 bases. CDR3 length: 14 residues. Germline CDR1 SGHRS, CDR2 YFSETQ. The DNA of the CDR3 is TGCGTCCAGCACCCCCCAGGGGGCGGGTCACCCCTCCACTTT. Its protein is CVQHPPGGGSPLHF.

This clone was counted a few times. The chain has TRBV14 and TRBJ2-7; D call uncertain. CDR3 length: 11 residues. Germline assignment: CDR1 SGHDN and CDR2 FVKESK. Trimming cost V 1 base and J 3 bases, with 1 base left between them. The CDR3 bases are TGTGCCAGCAGCCAAGGCTACGAGCAGTACTTC. It is translated as CASSQGYEQYF.

The chain recombines TRBV7-2 with TRBJ2-7; 10 positions agree with TRBD2. The CDR3 consists of 16 residues. Germline V CDR1 and CDR2: SGHTA, FQGNSA. J lost 2 bases, V lost 4 bases, and 8 bases had no gene match. The CDR3, as DNA: TGTGCCAGCAGCTCCGATGGGACTAGCGCGACCTACGAGCAGTACTTC. Its protein product is CASSSDGTSATYEQYF.

The J gene is TRBJ2-3, the V gene TRBV7-9; 8 positions agree with TRBD1. V was clipped by 5 bases and J by 4 bases; unmatched bases: 8. The CDR3 has 15 residues. Germline V CDR1 and CDR2: SEHNR, FQNEAQ (reference sequence). CDR3 loop: CASSPRQGPADTQYF. Written as DNA, the CDR3 is TGTGCCAGCAGCCCGAGACAGGGGCCAGCAGATACGCAGTATTTT.

The chain uses TRBV30 and TRBJ2-5; 7 bases line up with TRBD1. The germline V gene encodes CDR1 GTSNPN and CDR2 SVGIG (reference sequence). V dropped 0 bases and J dropped 1; count of bases not matched to a gene: 8. The CDR3 covers 16 residues. The chain's CDR3 is CAWSVTLDRFQETQYF. The CDR3 DNA reads TGTGCCTGGAGTGTTACCCTGGACAGGTTCCAAGAGACCCAGTACTTC.

The chain is built from TRBV6-5 and TRBJ2-3; D might be TRBD2 (6 bases). The CDR3 has 15 residues. CDR1 is MNHEY and CDR2 is SVGAGI in the germline V gene. V was shortened by 2 bases and J by 6 bases, with 15 bases between the two germline ends. CDR3 DNA sequence: TGTGCCAGCAGTTACCGGGACCCTAGCGCCGATACGCAGTATTTT. It specifies CASSYRDPSADTQYF.

The rearrangement links TRBV27 to TRBJ2-5; no reliable D call. The CDR3 has 11 amino acids. With 3 bases removed from V and 1 base from J, the gap between germline ends came to 0 bases. CDR1 is MNHEY, CDR2 SMNVEV, per germline (reference sequence). The DNA of the CDR3 is TGTGCCAGCAGTTTCCAAGAGACCCAGTACTTC. Translating it yields CASSFQETQYF.

The CDR3 sequence: CASSEAPGSRNQPQHF. In DNA, the CDR3 is TGTGCCAGCAGTGAAGCGCCAGGCTCCAGAAATCAGCCCCAGCATTTT. The chain couples TRBV6-1 to TRBJ1-5; D not certain. V was clipped by 0 bases and J by 4 bases, with 13 bases between them. This CDR3 has 16 residues. Germline V gene sequence: CDR1 MNHNS, CDR2 SASEGT.

The chain couples TRBV6-6 to TRBJ2-5; D is unclear. This CDR3 is 14 amino acids long. Between the trimmed V and J ends, which lost 4 bases and 1 base, there was a span of 10 bases. Germline lookup yields CDR1 MNHNY and CDR2 SVGAGI (reference sequence). The CDR3 protein is CASSLRPSQETQYF. The CDR3 DNA follows: TGTGCCAGCAGTTTACGTCCGAGCCAAGAGACCCAGTACTTC.

This chain uses TRBV7-2 with TRBJ2-7, with 8 bases fitting TRBD1. The V and J ends lost 5 bases and 3 bases, in that order; junction bases with no gene match: 9. The CDR3 runs to 15 residues. Germline V gene data show CDR1 as SGHTA and CDR2 as FQGNSA. The CDR3: CASSAPQGGGYEQYF. DNA for the CDR3: TGTGCCAGCAGCGCCCCACAGGGGGGTGGCTACGAGCAGTACTTC. Based on the CDR3 plus reference TRBV7-2 and TRBJ2-7, the full variable domain is GAGVSQSPSNKVTEKGKDVELRCDPISGHTALYWYRQSLGQGLEFLIYFQGNSAPDKSGLPSDRFSAERTGGSVSTLTIQRTQQEDSAVYLCASSAPQGGGYEQYFGPGTRLTVT.